Listed below are T cell receptor beta chains from one sample, sequenced in a study of CD8+CD57+ T cells in acquired aplastic anemia. TCRdb redid the calling of the reads with MiXCR, one entry per CDR3 protein. This table holds around 130,000 distinct CDR3 sequences, 45% to 60% found once. What was sequenced was sorted CD4+, CD8+, or CD8+CD57+ T cells (not recorded which) from PBMCs. These receptors all stem from a human donor with aplastic anemia. Each CDR3 is given without its conserved first and last residue.

V gene	J gene	CDR3 protein
TRBV24-1	TRBJ2-1	ATEGGRIGEQF
TRBV14	TRBJ1-2	ASSQTDYGYT
TRBV27	TRBJ2-7	ASSSPGLSAYEQY
TRBV5-1	TRBJ2-2	ASSLYRANTGELF
TRBV5-1	TRBJ2-5	ASSFGTQSMETQY
TRBV10-3	TRBJ1-3	AISGGNTIY
TRBV2	TRBJ1-5	ASNGGNQLPQH
TRBV24-1	TRBJ2-5	ATSRRASQETQY
TRBV25-1	TRBJ1-2	ASKGGVSMGGYT
TRBV11-3	TRBJ2-2	ASSSFSGTGELF
TRBV12-3/TRBV12-4	TRBJ1-5	ASSYRGGNQPQH
TRBV29-1	TRBJ2-3	SASGLRADTQY
TRBV7-3	TRBJ2-1	ASSSRRRTGGTASSYNEQF
TRBV5-1	TRBJ1-1	ASSEGQGGMNTEAF
TRBV6-1	TRBJ2-2	ASREGAGTGELF
TRBV10-2	TRBJ1-6	ASSEESGQRSPLH
TRBV24-1	TRBJ2-3	ATSDSTEDTQY
TRBV25-1	TRBJ1-2	ASSARETRTGYGYT
TRBV2	TRBJ2-7	ASSGTSSPYEQY
TRBV20-1	TRBJ1-6	SASGGEMAIH
TRBV19	TRBJ1-2	ASTRGVTDGYT
TRBV7-7	TRBJ2-1	ASSLANNEQF
TRBV6-1	TRBJ1-1	ASSEGIEAF
TRBV19	TRBJ2-5	ASSISGGEKETQY
TRBV6-2/TRBV6-3	TRBJ2-6	ASSYAGTGGPGANVLT
TRBV20-1	TRBJ2-3	SARGGSVSTDTQY
TRBV29-1	TRBJ2-7	SGRQGGEQY
TRBV4-1	TRBJ1-1	ASGWGDTEAF
TRBV14	TRBJ2-5	ASSPRTSGGWETQY
TRBV28	TRBJ2-3	ASSFRTGGSDTQY
TRBV6-1	TRBJ2-3	ASRGTASSTDTQY
TRBV2	TRBJ2-1	ASSEPTGSSGGSDNEQF
TRBV4-2	TRBJ2-7	ASSPFGATSYEQY
TRBV10-3	TRBJ2-7	AISEGTGAYEQY
TRBV2	TRBJ1-6	ASRPLPYNSPLH
TRBV7-2	TRBJ1-6	ASTREESPLH
TRBV10-3	TRBJ1-1	AIRGDTEAF
TRBV5-1	TRBJ2-7	ASSLGGPTYEQY
TRBV27	TRBJ2-7	ASSHGVGVEQY
TRBV20-1	TRBJ2-6	SARGGRHTSGANVLT
TRBV27	TRBJ2-5	ASSLLGAGETQY
TRBV10-2	TRBJ2-1	ATSGGSARF
TRBV29-1	TRBJ2-7	SVEDQGPQY
TRBV5-4	TRBJ1-3	ASSLVPWTGTGNTIY
TRBV25-1	TRBJ1-2	ASSLRGTNYGYT